This T cell receptor beta chain was identified in a study of T cell repertoires in cytomegalovirus infection. Whole-study findings and limits: People with CMV and the relevant HLA were identified by cumulative public TCR beta family frequency. Ex vivo responses were dominated by HLA-C-restricted CMV-specific TCR beta clonotypes.

TCRdb redid the calling of the reads with MiXCR, one entry per CDR3 protein. Seen here are 300,000 or so distinct CDR3 sequences, 9.6% observed once, and the top ten hold around 2.5%. The CDR3 has 16 residues. J gave up 1 base and V 5 bases, and 7 bases lay outside the gene matches. Per germline, CDR1 PRHDT and CDR2 FYEKMQ (reference sequence). This clonotype was seen ten or more times. Its target is unknown. Sequenced input: PBMCs. V and J are TRBV13 and TRBJ2-3, with 9 positions matching TRBD1. This TCR came from a human donor in good health (CMV status not recorded). Some clones in this sample may be carry-over from other donors' samples. DNA for the CDR3: TGTGCCAGCAGCCAGAGACAGGGGGGCGGCACAGATACGCAGTATTTT. Protein product: CASSQRQGGGTDTQYF.